This T cell receptor beta chain came from a study of vaccination effects on CD4 cells after COVID-19. Antigen-specific CD4+ T cells were first expanded with viral peptide pools by the ViraFEST assay and only then sequenced. Once cultured for 10 to 11 days, the cells underwent separation to obtain CD4+ T cells. The person was diagnosed with PCR-confirmed SARS-CoV-2 infection between March and December 2020. Supplemented with about 10 IU/ml IL-2 and approximately 9.7 ug/ml peptides, fewer than 2.5 million PBMC per well were kept in culture. Method: immunoSEQ multiplex PCR; TCRdb's copy keeps in-frame clones and lacks some. The data contain 20,000 to 25,000 clones, around 75% of them singletons. As for this clone: Its matching antigen is unknown.

V was shortened by 3 bases and J by 0 bases, with 12 bases between the two germline ends. The CDR3 contains 16 residues. The germline gives CDR1 MNHNS, CDR2 SASEGT. Sequencing used CD4+ T cells from PBMCs cultured with a peptide pool, obtained before COVID-19 vaccination. This receptor was obtained from a human donor who had a prior SARS-CoV-2 infection. The chain uses TRBV6-1 and TRBJ1-5; D is possibly TRBD1 (6 bases). The CDR3 spells CASSEEGTYSNQPQHF. CDR3 nucleotides: TGTGCCAGCAGTGAGGAGGGGACATATAGCAATCAGCCCCAGCATTTT.